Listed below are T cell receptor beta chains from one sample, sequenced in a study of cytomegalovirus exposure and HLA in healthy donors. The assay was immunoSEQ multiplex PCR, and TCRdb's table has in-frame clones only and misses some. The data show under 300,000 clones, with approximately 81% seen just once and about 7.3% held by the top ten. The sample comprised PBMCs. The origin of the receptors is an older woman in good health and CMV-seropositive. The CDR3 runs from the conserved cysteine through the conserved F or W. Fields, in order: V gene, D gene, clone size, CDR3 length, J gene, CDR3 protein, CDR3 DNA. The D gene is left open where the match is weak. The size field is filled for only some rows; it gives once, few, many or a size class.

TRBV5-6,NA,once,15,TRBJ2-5,CASSLFAGIQETQYF,TGTGCCAGCAGCTTATTCGCGGGTATCCAAGAGACCCAGTACTTC
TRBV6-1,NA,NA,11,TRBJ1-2,CASSEEPGYTF,TGTGCCAGCAGTGAAGAGCCCGGCTACACCTTC
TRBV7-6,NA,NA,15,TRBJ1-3,CASSLHGASGNTIYF,TGTGCCAGCAGCTTGCACGGTGCCTCTGGAAACACCATATATTTT
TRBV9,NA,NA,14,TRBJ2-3,CASSVAGAPNTQYF,TGTGCCAGCAGCGTAGCGGGAGCCCCTAATACGCAGTATTTT
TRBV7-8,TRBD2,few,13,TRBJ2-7,CASSSGRANEQYF,TGTGCCAGCAGTAGCGGGAGGGCGAACGAGCAGTACTTC
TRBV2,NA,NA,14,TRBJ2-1,CAGGRDTDLGGQFF,TGTGCCGGCGGCCGGGACACCGACCTAGGGGGGCAGTTCTTC
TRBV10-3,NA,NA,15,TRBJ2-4,CAISESQVAKNIQYF,TGTGCCATCAGTGAGTCGCAGGTAGCCAAAAACATTCAGTACTTC
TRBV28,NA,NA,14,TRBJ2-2,CASSFRVNTGELFF,TGTGCCAGCAGTTTCAGGGTGAACACCGGGGAGCTGTTTTTT
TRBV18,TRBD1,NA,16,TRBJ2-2,CASSPDTGGSTGELFF,TGTGCCAGCTCACCAGATACAGGGGGATCAACCGGGGAGCTGTTTTTT
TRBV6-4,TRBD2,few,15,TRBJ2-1,CASSEESSGGDEQFF,TGTGCCAGCAGTGAGGAGTCTAGCGGAGGGGATGAGCAGTTCTTC
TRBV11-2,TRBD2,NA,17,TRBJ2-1,CASSLDGAGAGYNEQFF,TGTGCCAGCAGCTTAGATGGGGCGGGAGCGGGTTACAATGAGCAGTTCTTC
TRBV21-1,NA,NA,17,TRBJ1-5,CASGTKGAKDSNQPQHF,TGTGCCAGCGGGACAAAGGGGGCTAAAGACTCTAATCAGCCCCAGCATTTT
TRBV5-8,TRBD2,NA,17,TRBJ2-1,CASSNRRTSGRADEQFF,TGTGCCAGCAGCAACCGTAGGACTAGCGGGAGGGCGGATGAGCAGTTCTTC
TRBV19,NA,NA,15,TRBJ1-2,CASSISRHQDYGYTF,TGTGCCAGTAGTATAAGCCGCCATCAGGACTATGGCTACACCTTC
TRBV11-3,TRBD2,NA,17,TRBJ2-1,CASSLGREGSSYNEQFF,TGTGCCAGCAGCTTAGGGCGGGAGGGGAGCTCCTACAATGAGCAGTTCTTC
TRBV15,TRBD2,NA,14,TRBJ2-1,CATRTSGETNEQFF,TGTGCCACCAGGACTAGCGGGGAAACCAATGAGCAGTTCTTC
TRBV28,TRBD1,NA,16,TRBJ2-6,CASTKTGGAGANVLTF,TGTGCCAGCACCAAGACAGGGGGCGCTGGGGCCAACGTCCTGACTTTC
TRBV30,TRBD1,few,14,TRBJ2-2,CAWSSWTGAGELFF,TGTGCCTGGAGTTCCTGGACAGGGGCCGGGGAGCTGTTTTTT
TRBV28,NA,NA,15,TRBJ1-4,CASSYTDSYNEKLFF,TGTGCCAGCAGTTACACCGACAGTTATAATGAAAAACTGTTTTTT
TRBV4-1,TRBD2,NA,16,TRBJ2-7,CASSQGTSGKFYEQYF,TGCGCCAGCAGCCAAGGGACTAGCGGGAAGTTCTACGAGCAGTACTTC
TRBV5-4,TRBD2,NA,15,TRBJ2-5,CASSLASGTQETQYF,TGTGCCAGCAGCCTTGCTAGCGGGACCCAAGAGACCCAGTACTTC
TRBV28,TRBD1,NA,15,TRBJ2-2,CASSYQTGIIGELFF,TGTGCCAGCAGTTACCAGACAGGGATAATCGGGGAGCTGTTTTTT
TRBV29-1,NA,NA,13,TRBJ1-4,CSASLATNEKLFF,TGCAGCGCCAGCCTAGCAACTAATGAAAAACTGTTTTTT
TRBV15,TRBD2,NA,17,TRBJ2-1,CATSRGSSGRAENEQFF,TGTGCCACCAGCAGAGGTTCTAGCGGGAGGGCCGAGAATGAGCAGTTCTTC
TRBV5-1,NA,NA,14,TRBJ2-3,CASINEGGTDTQYF,TGCGCCAGCATTAACGAAGGGGGCACAGATACGCAGTATTTT
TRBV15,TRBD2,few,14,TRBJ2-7,CATRRTSGSYEQYF,TGTGCCACCAGAAGGACTAGCGGGAGTTACGAGCAGTACTTC
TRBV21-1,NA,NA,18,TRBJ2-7,CASSKMTSRLSYAYEQYF,TGTGCCAGCAGCAAAATGACTAGCAGACTAAGTTATGCCTACGAGCAGTACTTC
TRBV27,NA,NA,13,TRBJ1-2,CASSLNRAAGYTF,TGTGCCAGCAGTTTAAACAGAGCAGCCGGCTACACCTTC
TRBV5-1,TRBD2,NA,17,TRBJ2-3,CASSLRTASGTTDTQYF,TGCGCCAGCAGCTTAAGAACCGCTAGCGGGACTACAGATACGCAGTATTTT
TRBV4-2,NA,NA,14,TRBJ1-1,CASSQDPGNTEAFF,TGTGCCAGCAGCCAAGATCCCGGTAACACTGAAGCTTTCTTT
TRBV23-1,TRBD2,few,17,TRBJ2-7,CASSQFKTSGRGDEQYF,TGCGCCAGCAGTCAATTTAAGACTAGCGGGAGGGGCGACGAGCAGTACTTC
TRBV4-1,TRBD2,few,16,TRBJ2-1,CASSQEGAGGYNEQFF,TGCGCCAGCAGCCAAGAAGGGGCGGGAGGCTACAATGAGCAGTTCTTC
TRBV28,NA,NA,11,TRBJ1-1,CASRSRGIAFF,TGTGCCAGCCGTTCCAGGGGCATAGCTTTCTTT
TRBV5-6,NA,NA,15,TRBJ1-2,CASSLRMGGNYGYTF,TGTGCCAGCAGCCTACGCATGGGGGGGAACTATGGCTACACCTTC
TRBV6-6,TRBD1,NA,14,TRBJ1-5,CASSDRTGIQPQHF,TGTGCCAGCAGTGATCGGACAGGCATACAGCCCCAGCATTTT
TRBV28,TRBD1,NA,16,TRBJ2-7,CASSFPRTGARYEQYF,TGTGCCAGCAGTTTCCCCCGAACAGGGGCGAGGTACGAGCAGTACTTC
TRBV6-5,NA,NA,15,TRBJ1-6,CASSQTQGSNSPLHF,TGTGCCAGCAGTCAAACCCAGGGGTCTAATTCACCCCTCCACTTT
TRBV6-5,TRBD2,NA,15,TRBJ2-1,CASSLSGSQYNEQFF,TGTGCCAGCAGCCTAAGCGGGAGTCAATACAATGAGCAGTTCTTC
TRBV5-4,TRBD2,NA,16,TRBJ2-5,CASSLSLAGGGETQYF,TGTGCCAGCAGCTTAAGCCTAGCGGGAGGAGGGGAGACCCAGTACTTC
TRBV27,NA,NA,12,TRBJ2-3,CASSPGTDTQYF,TGTGCCAGCAGCCCGGGTACAGATACGCAGTATTTT
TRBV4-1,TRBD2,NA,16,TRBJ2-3,CASSQGRGTRGDTQYF,TGCGCCAGCAGCCAAGGACGCGGGACTAGGGGAGATACGCAGTATTTT
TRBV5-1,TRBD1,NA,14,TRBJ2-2,CASSRQGAAGELFF,TGCGCCAGCAGCAGACAGGGGGCGGCCGGGGAGCTGTTTTTT
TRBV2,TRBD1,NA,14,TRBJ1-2,CASVGQGPRYGYTF,TGTGCCAGCGTAGGACAGGGCCCTCGGTATGGCTACACCTTC
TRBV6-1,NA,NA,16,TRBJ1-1,CASSEAGVGRGTEAFF,TGTGCCAGCAGTGAAGCTGGGGTGGGGAGGGGGACTGAAGCTTTCTTT
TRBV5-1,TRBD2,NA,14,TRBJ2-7,CASSSRTSFDEQYF,TGCGCCAGCAGCTCACGGACTAGCTTCGACGAGCAGTACTTC
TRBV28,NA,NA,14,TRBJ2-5,CASRNGPSRETQYF,TGTGCCAGCAGGAACGGCCCCAGCAGGGAGACCCAGTACTTC
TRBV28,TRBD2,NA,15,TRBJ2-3,CASSLIAGGTDTQYF,TGTGCCAGCAGTCTCATTGCGGGGGGGACAGATACGCAGTATTTT
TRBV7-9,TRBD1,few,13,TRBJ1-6,CASSTQGGVPLHF,TGTGCCAGCAGCACACAGGGGGGGGTGCCCCTCCACTTT
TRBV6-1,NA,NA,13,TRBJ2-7,CASSLTTSYEQYF,TGTGCCAGCAGCTTAACTACTTCCTACGAGCAGTACTTC
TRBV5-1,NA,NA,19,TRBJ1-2,CASSPQAGGKGVVGYGYTF,TGCGCCAGCAGCCCCCAGGCGGGGGGAAAGGGAGTCGTCGGCTATGGCTACACCTTC
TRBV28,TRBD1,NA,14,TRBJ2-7,CASSRQGTSYEQYF,TGTGCCAGCAGTCGACAGGGAACATCCTACGAGCAGTACTTC
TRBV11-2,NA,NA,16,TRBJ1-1,CASSLDGVPSSTEAFF,TGTGCCAGCAGCTTAGACGGGGTTCCGTCGAGCACTGAAGCTTTCTTT
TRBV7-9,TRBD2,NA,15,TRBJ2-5,CASSLWASGQETQYF,TGTGCCAGCAGCTTATGGGCTAGCGGCCAAGAGACCCAGTACTTC
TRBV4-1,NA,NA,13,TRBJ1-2,CASSQEGHRASTF,TGCGCCAGCAGCCAAGAAGGACACCGAGCCTCCACCTTC